This T cell receptor (beta chain) originates from a study of early T cells in non-severe SARS-CoV-2 infection. Across the whole study: Sequencing of unsorted whole blood was done on bulk RNA, leaving chains unpaired. Regarding the study as a whole: Lookups in VDJdb leaned toward anti-spike CD8 responses and missed private and CD4 specificities.

Individual cDNA molecules each received unique molecular identifiers attached to them. TCRdb ran MiXCR on the 5' RACE reads and lists one entry per CDR3 protein. The sample contains about 25,000 distinct CDR3 sequences, approximately 4% of which appear only once. This clonotype was picked up many times. Its antigen remains unidentified. Germline values: CDR1 SQVTM, CDR2 ANQGSEA. The CDR3 sequence is 11 residues long. Trimming removed 1 base at V and 8 bases at J, with 8 bases between. The receptor comes from an adult who was a healthcare worker with PCR-confirmed SARS-CoV-2 infection or an uninfected control (not recorded which). Sequences were obtained from whole blood. The chain combines TRBV29-1 with TRBJ1-1; D is possibly TRBD1 (6 bases). CDR3 bases: TGCAGCGTTGAAGGCAGGGGCGAAGCTTTCTTT. The encoded protein is CSVEGRGEAFF.